The next 6 T cell receptor beta chains were all read from a single sample in a study of control samples from healthy donors and cancer patients. The data were produced by immunoSEQ multiplex PCR, yet TCRdb's version contains in-frame clones alone and is incomplete. Seen here are approximately 66,000 clones, 90% observed once, and the top ten hold around 5.9%. The sequenced sample consisted of PBMCs. These receptors originate from a man between 60 and 70 years old with colorectal cancer.

The V gene is TRBV12-5, the J gene TRBJ2-5; 7 bases map to TRBD1. The CDR3 totals 14 residues. The germline V gene encodes CDR1 LGHNT and CDR2 FRNRAP. V lost 1 base to trimming and J lost 1 base; unmatched junction nucleotides: 0. The chain's CDR3 is CASGLAGGQETQYF. As DNA, the CDR3 is TGTGCTAGTGGTTTGGCAGGGGGCCAAGAGACCCAGTACTTC.

CDR3 nucleotide sequence: TGTGCCAGCAGCTTAGCGCTAGTAAATACTGAAGCTTTCTTT. Translated, it gives CASSLALVNTEAFF. The chain recombines TRBV11-1 with TRBJ1-1; D ambiguous. The CDR3 is 14 amino acids. V was clipped by 0 bases and J by 5 bases, with 10 bases between them. Germline V gives CDR1 SGHAT, CDR2 FQDESV (reference sequence).

The chain is built from TRBV24-1 and TRBJ2-1, with D hard to call. The germline V and J ends were trimmed by 4 bases and 10 bases, with 10 bases remaining between them. From germline, CDR1 is KGHDR and CDR2 SFDVKD. This CDR3 region has 12 residues. CDR3 sequence: CATSDSHPEQFF. Written as DNA, the CDR3 is TGTGCCACCAGTGACTCGCACCCCGAGCAGTTCTTC.

The gene calls are TRBV7-9 and TRBJ2-7, with a weak D call TRBD2 (6 bases). The germline gives CDR1 SEHNR, CDR2 FQNEAQ (reference sequence). The CDR3 runs 14 residues. The germline V and J ends were trimmed by 3 bases and 0 bases, with 9 bases remaining between them. The CDR3 reads CASSFHGGSYEQYF. In DNA, the CDR3 is TGTGCCAGCAGCTTCCACGGGGGCTCCTACGAGCAGTACTTC.

The rearrangement joins TRBV6-1 to TRBJ2-3; 13 bases fit TRBD2. The V and J ends lost 4 bases and 2 bases, in that order; junction bases with no gene match: 6. This CDR3 region has 17 residues. The germline V gene has CDR1 MNHNS and CDR2 SASEGT. CDR3 sequence (DNA): TGTGCCAGCAGTGCAAGTGGACTAGCGGGGGTCACAGATACGCAGTATTTT. This encodes CASSASGLAGVTDTQYF.

The chain combines TRBV3-1 (or the pseudogene TRBV3-2) with TRBJ1-2; no definite D call. The CDR3 totals 14 residues. V lost 8 bases to trimming and J lost 2 bases, with 15 bases between them. The germline CDR1 and CDR2 sequences are LGHDT and YNNKEL (reference sequence). The CDR3 coding sequence is TGTGCCAGCCAAGCCAACGGACGAAACTATGGCTACACCTTC. It specifies CASQANGRNYGYTF.